These 32 T cell receptor beta chains originate from one sample sequenced in a study of shared clonotypes between healthy human individuals. Measured with immunoSEQ multiplex PCR; TCRdb has only the in-frame clones, and not every one. The sample has about 2.3 million clones, around 90% seen once. Specimen: naive CD4+ T cells from PBMCs. Subset meaning: CD45RA+ positively selected. The receptors were gathered from a man between 18 and 35 years old in good health. Some clones in this sample may be carry-over from other donors' samples.

The genes are TRBV13 and TRBJ1-4; TRBD1 might be the D (5 bases). The CDR3 consists of 13 residues. Germline V gives CDR1 PRHDT, CDR2 FYEKMQ (reference sequence). The germline V and J ends were trimmed by 2 bases and 7 bases, with 8 bases remaining between them. The CDR3 here is CASSLMGGEKLFF. The CDR3 region has the DNA TGTGCCAGCAGCTTAATGGGGGGTGAAAAACTGTTTTTT.

The CDR3 reads CASSRMGERSYEQYF. The CDR3, as DNA: TGTGCCAGCAGCAGAATGGGGGAGAGATCCTACGAGCAGTACTTC. The rearrangement uses TRBV7-9 and TRBJ2-7; D possibly matches TRBD1 or TRBD2 (5 bases each). V was pared by 5 bases and J by 1 base, with 15 bases between. Germline V gene data show CDR1 as SEHNR and CDR2 as FQNEAQ (reference sequence). CDR3 length: 15 residues.

The V call is TRBV14, the J call TRBJ2-7; D gene uncertain. Germline V gene lookup returns CDR1 SGHDN and CDR2 FVKESK. The germline V and J ends were trimmed by 3 bases and 1 base, with 10 bases remaining between them. The CDR3 extends over 14 amino acids. The CDR3 region is CASSHGIWSYEQYF. For the CDR3, the DNA is TGTGCCAGCAGCCACGGTATTTGGTCCTACGAGCAGTACTTC.

The chain uses TRBV6-6 and TRBJ2-5; D gene unclear. The J call is uncertain, as TRBJ2-7 better fits the DNA end. This CDR3 is built from 12 residues. Germline V CDR1 and CDR2: MNHNY, SVGAGI (reference sequence). The DNA of the CDR3 is TGTGCCAGCAGTTACCGTGGATACGAGCAGTACTTC. It is translated as CASSYRGYEQYF.

V and J are TRBV4-2 and TRBJ1-2; D call uncertain. The CDR3 contains 14 residues. Germline CDR1 and CDR2: LGHNA and YNFKEQ. Deletions cut 0 bases from V and 4 bases from J, with 9 bases between. CDR3 nucleotide sequence: TGTGCCAGCAGCCAAGACAGCACCGGCTATGGCTACACCTTC. Amino acid sequence: CASSQDSTGYGYTF.

This chain joins TRBV21-1 and TRBJ2-5; TRBD2, as called in the table, went unchecked against the DNA. TRBV21-1 is designated a pseudogene. CDR3 size: 15 residues. CDR3: CASSKTRLWYETQYF. The CDR3 region has the DNA TGTGCCAGCAGCAAAACGAGGTTGTGGTACGAGACCCAGTACTTC.

J is TRBJ1-1 and V is TRBV5-1, with D possibly matching TRBD1 (6 bases). In germline, CDR1 is SGHRS, CDR2 YFSETQ. The CDR3 is made up of 16 amino acids. The ends were cut back, 4 bases at V and 5 bases at J, with 21 bases in the middle. The CDR3 is CASSDQGGPVGTEAFF. The CDR3 region has the DNA TGCGCCAGCAGCGACCAAGGGGGGCCCGTCGGTACTGAAGCTTTCTTT.

The V call is TRBV28, the J call TRBJ2-2, with TRBD1 identical over 7 bases. With V trimmed by 6 bases and J by 0 bases, 7 bases remained unmatched. This CDR3 contains 16 residues. CDR1 is MDHEN, CDR2 SYDVKM, per germline. CDR3 amino acids: CASRAGTVANTGELFF. The CDR3 DNA reads as TGTGCCAGCAGGGCCGGGACAGTCGCGAACACCGGGGAGCTGTTTTTT. The complete variable domain, with remaining parts taken from reference TRBV28 and TRBJ2-2, reads DVKVTQSSRYLVKRTGEKVFLECVQDMDHENMFWYRQDPGLGLRLIYFSYDVKMKEKGDIPEGYSVSREKKERFSLILESASTNQTSMYLCASRAGTVANTGELFFGEGSRLTVL.

The V gene is TRBV6-5, the J gene TRBJ1-2, with D uncertain. Trimming took 0 bases from V and 3 from J, leaving 8 bases between them. The CDR3 runs 14 residues. The germline CDR1 and CDR2 sequences are MNHEY and SVGAGI. The CDR3 coding sequence is TGTGCCAGCAGTTACTCGATCGGGTACTATGGCTACACCTTC. It translates to CASSYSIGYYGYTF.

The rearrangement joins TRBV19 to TRBJ2-1; D unresolved. The germline V gene has CDR1 LNHDA and CDR2 SQIVND (reference sequence). CDR3 length: 14 residues. Trimming took 3 bases from V and 3 from J, leaving 9 bases between them. CDR3 region: CASSIPTLYNEQFF. The DNA for the CDR3 is TGTGCCAGTAGTATCCCGACCCTCTACAATGAGCAGTTCTTC.

The chain couples TRBV5-5 to TRBJ1-1; tentative D call: TRBD1 (6 bases). This CDR3 region has 13 residues. V was cut by 4 bases and J by 3 bases, with 10 bases left in between. Germline V gene lookup returns CDR1 SGHKS and CDR2 YYEKEE (reference sequence). CDR3 amino acids: CASSLRGHTEAFF. The CDR3 DNA follows: TGTGCCAGCAGCCTTCGGGGGCACACTGAAGCTTTCTTT.

The V and J genes are TRBV12-5 and TRBJ1-1; D perhaps matches TRBD1 (6 bases). CDR1 is LGHNT, CDR2 FRNRAP, per germline. With 1 base removed from V and 1 base from J, the gap between germline ends came to 10 bases. The CDR3 contains 15 residues. In nucleotides, the CDR3 is TGTGCTAGTGGTTTGGCCGGACAGAGGAACACTGAAGCTTTCTTT. Amino acids: CASGLAGQRNTEAFF.

This rearrangement joins TRBV14 to TRBJ2-7; 10 positions match TRBD2. There are 13 residues in the CDR3. V shed 3 bases, J shed 9 bases, and the junction held 5 bases outside the gene matches. The germline V gene has CDR1 SGHDN and CDR2 FVKESK. The CDR3 region has the DNA TGTGCCAGCAGCCAGGACGGACTAGCGGCGCAGTACTTC. It translates to CASSQDGLAAQYF.

This clone has a single count. V and J are TRBV2 and TRBJ2-1; D uncertain. The V gene's germline CDR1 is SNHLY and CDR2 FYNNEI. The CDR3 contains 15 residues. Trimming pared 5 bases from V and 0 bases from J, leaving 11 bases between. The chain's CDR3 is CASSQLRSSYNEQFF. CDR3 DNA: TGTGCCAGCAGTCAACTACGCAGCTCCTACAATGAGCAGTTCTTC.

The chain carries TRBV5-1 and TRBJ2-7, with no clear D. Trimming took off 4 bases at V and 4 bases at J, with 15 bases between the two ends. This CDR3 spans 14 amino acids. Germline assignment: CDR1 SGHRS and CDR2 YFSETQ. In DNA form, the CDR3 reads TGCGCCAGCAGCCCCGATCACGACGGTTACGAGCAGTACTTC. Translated: CASSPDHDGYEQYF. The full variable domain, rest sourced from reference TRBV5-1 and TRBJ2-7, is KAGVTQTPRYLIKTRGQQVTLSCSPISGHRSVSWYQQTPGQGLQFLFEYFSETQRNKGNFPGRFSGRQFSNSRSEMNVSTLELGDSALYLCASSPDHDGYEQYFGPGTRLTVT.

This chain joins TRBV2 and TRBJ1-2; 7 bases are a match to TRBD1. The germline CDR1 and CDR2 sequences are SNHLY and FYNNEI. Trimming removed 6 bases from V and 2 bases from J; junction bases left unmatched: 9. The CDR3 extends over 15 amino acids. CDR3: CASRVDRVWNYGYTF. The CDR3 DNA reads TGTGCCAGCAGAGTCGACAGGGTGTGGAACTATGGCTACACCTTC.

The chain carries TRBV19 and TRBJ2-7; perhaps TRBD1 as D (5 bases). Trimming cost V 1 base and J 3 bases, with 10 bases left between them. Germline V CDR1 and CDR2: LNHDA, SQIVND (reference sequence). The CDR3 totals 14 residues. CDR3 amino acids: CASSIAQGYYEQYF. DNA for the CDR3: TGTGCCAGTAGTATAGCGCAGGGATACTACGAGCAGTACTTC.

The rearrangement links TRBV12-5 to TRBJ2-6; a weak D match, TRBD1 (5 bases). Germline-derived CDR1 and CDR2 are LGHNT and FRNRAP. The CDR3 has 15 residues. V dropped 7 bases and J dropped 13 bases, with 23 bases sitting between them. The CDR3 loop is CASAASGLEYRVLTF. CDR3 coding DNA: TGTGCTAGTGCTGCATCCGGGCTAGAGTACAGGGTCCTGACTTTC.

This clone was picked up one time. At the DNA level, this CDR3 is encoded by other sequences in the same sample as well. The chain combines TRBV12-5 with TRBJ2-3; no clear D gene. Trimming left V 1 base short and J 6 bases short, with 2 bases between. The CDR3 consists of 11 residues. Germline V lookup: CDR1 LGHNT, CDR2 FRNRAP. The CDR3 reads CASGLGDTQYF. For the CDR3, the DNA is TGTGCTAGTGGTTTGGGTGATACGCAGTATTTT.

The V gene is TRBV5-5, the J gene TRBJ1-1; 8 bases are shared with TRBD1. The V and J ends lost 4 bases and 5 bases, in that order; junction bases with no gene match: 10. The CDR3 contains 15 residues. The germline CDR1 and CDR2 sequences are SGHKS and YYEKEE (reference sequence). CDR3 DNA sequence: TGTGCCAGCAGCGTGGTTGGACAGGGATGGACTGAAGCTTTCTTT. Protein: CASSVVGQGWTEAFF.

The gene calls are TRBV7-2 and TRBJ2-1; D is uncertain. V lost 4 bases to trimming and J lost 7 bases, with 14 bases between them. The CDR3 has 14 residues. Germline V lookup: CDR1 SGHTA, CDR2 FQGNSA. CDR3 sequence (DNA): TGTGCCAGCAGCTCCACCCTCCCGGGTAATGAGCAGTTCTTC. It yields the protein CASSSTLPGNEQFF.

V usage is TRBV11-3 and J usage is TRBJ2-1; D possibly corresponds to TRBD1 (6 bases). Trimming cost V 1 base and J 6 bases, with 10 bases left between them. Looked up from germline, CDR1 is SGHNT and CDR2 is YENEEA. The CDR3 consists of 14 residues. In DNA form, the CDR3 reads TGTGCCAGCAGCTTAGGGGGGCTTGCCAATGAGCAGTTCTTC. Protein sequence: CASSLGGLANEQFF.

This clone was observed once. The V and J genes are TRBV5-4 and TRBJ2-3; D perhaps matches TRBD1 (6 bases). Trimming shortened V by 0 bases and J by 6 bases, and 11 bases separated the two germline ends. In germline, CDR1 is SGHNT, CDR2 YYREEE (reference sequence). CDR3 size: 14 residues. The DNA for the CDR3 is TGTGCCAGCAGCTTGGAGGGGGAAGGGGATACGCAGTATTTT. Its translation is CASSLEGEGDTQYF.

Only one count was recorded for this clone. The chain employs TRBV25-1 and TRBJ2-7; perhaps D is TRBD1 or TRBD2 (5 bases each). V was trimmed by 4 bases and J by 2 bases, leaving 12 bases between them. Looked up from germline, CDR1 is MGHDK and CDR2 is SYGVNS. CDR3 length: 14 residues. CDR3 bases: TGTGCCAGCAGTGCATTCCGGGACCCCTACGAGCAGTACTTC. This encodes CASSAFRDPYEQYF.

This chain uses TRBV30 with TRBJ1-5, with TRBD1 as a possible D gene (5 bases). V dropped 4 bases and J dropped 2 bases, with 12 bases sitting between them. This CDR3 is 14 amino acids long. Per the germline V gene, CDR1 is GTSNPN and CDR2 is SVGIG (reference sequence). CDR3 region: CAWTPPGRNQPQHF. The CDR3 DNA follows: TGTGCCTGGACACCCCCGGGGCGCAATCAGCCCCAGCATTTT.

This chain uses TRBV4-2 with TRBJ2-5; 15 bases line up with TRBD2. The germline V gene encodes CDR1 LGHNA and CDR2 YNFKEQ. Germline trimming cut 2 bases from V and 2 bases from J; bases unmatched to any gene: 12. There are 20 residues in the CDR3. The CDR3 region has the DNA TGTGCCAGCAGCCAACACAGGACTAGCGGGAGGGCCGCGGAGCAAGAGACCCAGTACTTC. Protein sequence: CASSQHRTSGRAAEQETQYF.

J is TRBJ2-3 and V is TRBV5-1, with 7 bases lining up with TRBD2. Trimming removed 7 bases from V and 6 bases from J; junction bases left unmatched: 8. Germline values: CDR1 SGHRS, CDR2 YFSETQ. The CDR3 is made up of 13 amino acids. CDR3 in amino acids: CASGGVPTDTQYF. DNA for the CDR3: TGCGCCAGCGGGGGGGTTCCAACGGATACGCAGTATTTT.

The V and J genes are TRBV19 and TRBJ1-5; 8 bases line up with TRBD1. This CDR3 is built from 18 residues. With 3 bases clipped from V and 0 bases from J, the junction kept 10 bases outside the gene matches. Germline assignment: CDR1 LNHDA and CDR2 SQIVND (reference sequence). The CDR3 reads CASSITGQGLYSNQPQHF. The CDR3 DNA sequence: TGTGCCAGTAGTATTACAGGACAGGGCCTTTATAGCAATCAGCCCCAGCATTTT.

The chain couples TRBV7-2 to TRBJ2-7, with 11 bases lining up with TRBD2. V was pared by 1 base and J by 6 bases, with 8 bases of the junction left unmatched. This CDR3 is built from 16 residues. Germline V lookup: CDR1 SGHTA, CDR2 FQGNSA. CDR3 sequence reads: CASSLDELAGAREQYF. The CDR3 region has the DNA TGTGCCAGCAGCTTAGACGAACTAGCGGGAGCCCGCGAGCAGTACTTC.

The chain recombines TRBV28 with TRBJ1-5; 7 bases map to TRBD1. Germline V lookup: CDR1 MDHEN, CDR2 SYDVKM. This CDR3 contains 15 residues. V lost 4 bases to trimming and J lost 5 bases; unmatched junction nucleotides: 8. CDR3 DNA: TGTGCCAGCAGTTCGACAGGGACGTCACATCAGCCCCAGCATTTT. Translated, it gives CASSSTGTSHQPQHF.

V gene TRBV2 combines with J gene TRBJ1-5, with unresolved D. This CDR3 spans 15 amino acids. Germline loops: CDR1 SNHLY, CDR2 FYNNEI. V lost 6 bases and J 4 bases, leaving 16 bases between the germline ends. The CDR3 coding sequence is TGTGCCAGCAGCCCCGGGCCTACTAAGAATCAGCCCCAGCATTTT. Its translation is CASSPGPTKNQPQHF. Combining the CDR3 with reference TRBV2 and TRBJ1-5 gives the whole variable domain EPEVTQTPSHQVTQMGQEVILRCVPISNHLYFYWYRQILGQKVEFLVSFYNNEISEKSEIFDDQFSVERPDGSNFTLKIRSTKLEDSAMYFCASSPGPTKNQPQHFGDGTRLSIL.

The rearrangement joins TRBV5-1 to TRBJ2-4, with 11 bases fitting TRBD1. The CDR3 extends over 16 amino acids. Losses at the gene ends were 0 bases for V and 6 bases for J; bases not matched to a gene: 5. The germline V gene encodes CDR1 SGHRS and CDR2 YFSETQ. The CDR3: CASSLAGQGAVNIQYF. CDR3 sequence (DNA): TGCGCCAGCAGCTTGGCCGGACAGGGGGCGGTAAACATTCAGTACTTC.